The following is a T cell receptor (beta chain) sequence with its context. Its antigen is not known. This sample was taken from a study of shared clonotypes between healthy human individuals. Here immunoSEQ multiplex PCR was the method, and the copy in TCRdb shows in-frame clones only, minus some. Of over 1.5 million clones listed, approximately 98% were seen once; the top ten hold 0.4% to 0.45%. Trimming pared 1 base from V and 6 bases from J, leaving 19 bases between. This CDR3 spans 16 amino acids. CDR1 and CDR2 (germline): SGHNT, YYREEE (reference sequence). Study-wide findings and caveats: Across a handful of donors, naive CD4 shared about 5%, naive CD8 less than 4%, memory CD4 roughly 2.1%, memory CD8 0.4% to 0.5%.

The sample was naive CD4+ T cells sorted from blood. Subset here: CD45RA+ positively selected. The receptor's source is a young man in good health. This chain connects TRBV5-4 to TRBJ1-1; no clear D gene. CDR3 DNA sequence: TGTGCCAGCAGCTTGCGTGGCGTGGAGTCGGCCCCTGAAGCTTTCTTT. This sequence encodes CASSLRGVESAPEAFF.